These T cell receptor beta chains were read from a single sample in a study of control samples from healthy donors and cancer patients. TCRdb keeps only in-frame clones here, not all; method: immunoSEQ multiplex PCR. This repertoire shows about 140,000 clones, roughly 90% found once; its top ten account for around 11%. The sample consisted of blood. The receptors stem from a man under 40 in good health. Both conserved end residues are part of each CDR3. D genes are given only for firm matches. Where a row states a size, it is once, few, many or the class of an expanded clone; other rows omit it.

abundance: .
d_gene: .
v_gene: TRBV27
j_gene: TRBJ1-2
CDR3aa: CASSFGYGRDDYGYTF
CDR3nt: TGTGCCAGCAGTTTTGGATATGGCAGGGACGACTATGGCTACACCTTC

abundance: .
d_gene: .
v_gene: TRBV19
j_gene: TRBJ2-7
CDR3aa: CASSSQILFYEQYF
CDR3nt: TGTGCCAGTAGTAGTCAGATCCTTTTCTACGAGCAGTACTTC

abundance: .
d_gene: .
v_gene: TRBV5-4
j_gene: TRBJ2-6
CDR3aa: CASSGSQVSGANVLTF
CDR3nt: TGTGCCAGCAGTGGCAGTCAAGTCTCTGGGGCCAACGTCCTGACTTTC

abundance: .
d_gene: TRBD1
v_gene: TRBV4-1
j_gene: TRBJ1-4
CDR3aa: CASSQEAPQGVGEKLFF
CDR3nt: TGCGCCAGCAGCCAAGAAGCACCCCAGGGGGTGGGTGAAAAACTGTTTTTT

abundance: .
d_gene: TRBD2
v_gene: TRBV6-5
j_gene: TRBJ2-7
CDR3aa: CASRGLADFYEQYF
CDR3nt: TGTGCCAGCAGGGGACTAGCTGACTTCTACGAGCAGTACTTC

abundance: .
d_gene: .
v_gene: TRBV7-8
j_gene: TRBJ2-2
CDR3aa: CASSLSWDTGELFF
CDR3nt: TGTGCCAGCAGCTTAAGTTGGGACACCGGGGAGCTGTTTTTT

abundance: .
d_gene: .
v_gene: TRBV7-9
j_gene: TRBJ2-2
CDR3aa: CASRRGHYNLTGELFF
CDR3nt: TGTGCCAGCAGGCGGGGACACTACAACCTCACCGGGGAGCTGTTTTTT

abundance: .
d_gene: .
v_gene: TRBV25-1
j_gene: TRBJ1-1
CDR3aa: CASSEHENTEAFF
CDR3nt: TGTGCCAGCAGTGAACACGAGAACACTGAAGCTTTCTTT

abundance: .
d_gene: TRBD1
v_gene: TRBV6-5
j_gene: TRBJ2-7
CDR3aa: CATRTGPYEQYF
CDR3nt: TGTGCCACCCGGACAGGGCCCTACGAGCAGTACTTC

abundance: .
d_gene: .
v_gene: TRBV7-2
j_gene: TRBJ2-5
CDR3aa: CASSFFGNGETQYF
CDR3nt: TGTGCCAGCAGCTTTTTCGGGAATGGGGAGACCCAGTACTTC

abundance: .
d_gene: .
v_gene: TRBV5-6
j_gene: TRBJ2-3
CDR3aa: CASSVGTSLSTDTQYF
CDR3nt: TGTGCCAGCAGCGTCGGGACAAGCCTTAGCACAGATACGCAGTATTTT

abundance: once
d_gene: .
v_gene: TRBV9
j_gene: TRBJ2-3
CDR3aa: CASSVGRGLDTDTQYF
CDR3nt: TGTGCCAGCAGCGTAGGACGGGGACTTGACACAGATACGCAGTATTTT

abundance: .
d_gene: .
v_gene: TRBV28
j_gene: TRBJ1-2
CDR3aa: CASHQPRTGVYGYTF
CDR3nt: TGTGCCAGCCATCAACCCCGGACTGGGGTTTATGGCTACACCTTC

abundance: .
d_gene: .
v_gene: TRBV28
j_gene: TRBJ1-6
CDR3aa: CASSLRDNSPLHF
CDR3nt: TGTGCCAGCAGTTTGAGAGATAATTCACCCCTCCACTTT

abundance: .
d_gene: .
v_gene: TRBV5-6
j_gene: TRBJ1-6
CDR3aa: CASRPGPQSHSPLHF
CDR3nt: TGTGCCAGCAGACCGGGACCTCAGTCGCATTCACCCCTCCACTTT

abundance: once
d_gene: TRBD1
v_gene: TRBV6-5
j_gene: TRBJ2-3
CDR3aa: CASSYGTGGADTQYF
CDR3nt: TGTGCCAGCAGTTACGGGACAGGGGGCGCAGATACGCAGTATTTT